This T cell receptor beta chain was obtained from a study of tumor-infiltrating lymphocytes in primary liver carcinoma (dated by TCRdb to about 2017). Regarding the study in general: Hepatocellular carcinoma (four) or combined HCC and intrahepatic cholangiocarcinoma (one) was present in the five patients, who were three men and two women aged 30 to 69 years. The five patients had tumors staged T1-T3 N0M0, with maximum diameters ranging from about 4.2 to 11 cm. Each sample produced about 3.65 to 8 million productive TCRbeta reads, and read depth showed no significant difference between tissue types. The study combined TCRbeta repertoire sequencing, expression microarrays and whole-exome sequencing across five regions of each liver tumor, with adjacent normal tissue and blood. A total of some 35 specimens from 5 patients went through TCRbeta repertoire sequencing, namely 25 tumor regions, 5 adjacent noncancerous liver tissues and 5 peripheral blood samples. To link TCRbeta repertoire diversity to the local molecular phenotype, the 20 to 30 tumor region samples were profiled with Agilent mRNA microarrays. Technical replicate repertoires showed high reproducibility, with mean shared-clone rates approximately 0.9 and correlation coefficients above 0.95.

Total RNA and DNA were co-extracted from approximately 20-30 mg of bulk tissue with the AllPrep DNA/RNA mini kit, without cell sorting. A few patients with histopathologically diagnosed primary liver carcinoma underwent surgical resection in China between 2015 and 2016. Chronic HBV infection was present in the patients, and the patients were treatment-naive at sampling. Five spatially separated regions were sampled per tumor: superior, inferior, left-lateral and right-lateral poles, plus the tumor centre. Histology showed that every tumor sample contained more than 85% viable tumor cells. Pieces of fresh tumor and adjacent tissue were cut in half, with one half kept in RNAlater at -80 degrees C and the other half sent for histology. Summary of the overall study and its limitations: Only about 8-24% of top clones were present in all five regions of a tumor, suggesting spatial heterogeneity of tumor-infiltrating T cells. Only the TCR beta chain was sequenced, which likely underestimates true repertoire diversity because unpaired alpha chains were not captured. The study included only four to six patients, and the authors note findings should be validated in a larger study. Consistent with antigen-driven expansion, pairs of tumor regions showed higher repertoire overlap (mean about 36%) than either tumor-adjacent pairs (roughly 17%) or tumor-blood pairs (about 15%). The top 250 clones made up a significantly larger repertoire fraction in tumors than in blood (p = 0.039). Comparison of CD4+ and CD8+ T cell repertoires was precluded by the use of bulk unsorted samples.

About this clonotype: It has no known antigen specificity. The germline gene is not matched at one end of the junction; a read error may be the cause.

TCRbeta-specific cDNA was reverse-transcribed from 500 ng total RNA using a constant-region primer and ProtoScript II reverse transcriptase. Three nested multiplex PCR rounds, following a slightly modified ARM-PCR procedure, were used to build the TCRbeta libraries. Sample barcodes and Illumina adapters were attached in a final 25-cycle PCR using Deep VentR polymerase. Before sequencing, amplicons of 200-500 bp were purified from gel using a QIAquick gel extraction kit. The TCRbeta amplicons were sequenced with 250-bp paired-end reads on an Illumina HiSeq 2500. The authors' pipeline ran thus. Trimmomatic v0.33 was used to quality-trim the reads, and FLASH v1.2.11 was used to merge paired reads so that full CDR3 sequences could be recovered. MiGEC v1.2.1b assigned V, D and J germline segments to the rearranged TCRbeta sequences. VDJtools v1.0.0 computed clonotype statistics and Shannon-Wiener diversity indices. Except for diversity analysis, only each sample's 250 most abundant clonotypes were used in subsequent analyses to reduce sampling bias. TCRdb passed the public sequencing reads through fastp at Q25 and MiXCR, retaining productive beta sequences. CDR3 protein duplicates are merged, each entry listing the most common genes and DNA. The V and J calls shown here were made by TCRdb, not taken from the authors' results. A total of fewer than 110,000 distinct CDR3 sequences appear in this sample, approximately 70% of them only once. 9.5% to 15% of the sample comes from the top ten.

Sequencing used liver tumor tissue from sampling region 2. This specimen's cell subset or site label, interpreted: tumor region T2, inferior pole. The receptor was derived from a woman in her sixties or seventies with primary liver carcinoma and hepatitis B virus infection.

Here is the DNA: TGTGCCAGCAGTCCCGGACTACCAACAGATACGGAGTATTTT. Translated, it reads CASSPGLPTDTEYF. The V gene is TRBV11-2 and the J gene is TRBJ2-3, and possibly TRBD2, on 6 matching bases. The germline V gene yields SGHAT for CDR1 and FQNNGV for CDR2. The CDR3 measures 14 amino acids from cysteine to phenylalanine. Just CDR3 DNA is preserved here, 42 bases in frame from base 1.